The T cell receptor beta chain described here comes from a study of T cells in Graves' hyperthyroidism and ophthalmopathy. This CDR3 spans 12 amino acids. CDR1 and CDR2 from the germline V gene are SGHTA and FQGNSA. The V gene lost 5 bases and the J gene lost 9 bases, with 14 bases spanning the gap. Based on clinical symptoms, serum thyroxine and TRAb, thyroid ultrasound and orbital computed tomography, diagnoses were reached. Amplified TCR beta CDR3 regions derived from RNA transcripts. An initial round of RT-PCR targeting the TCR CDR3 relied on the HTBI primer set. TCRdb ran MiXCR on the multiplex PCR reads and lists one entry per CDR3 protein. This sample carries hundreds of thousands of distinct CDR3 sequences, over 35% of them seen once, and the ten largest clones take approximately 8.7%.

The sample consisted of blood. This receptor was obtained from a man aged 18-30 years with Graves' hyperthyroidism. The rearrangement joins TRBV7-2 to TRBJ2-7; D perhaps matches TRBD2 (6 bases). CDR3 residues: CASSQEGSGQYF. For the CDR3, the DNA is TGTGCCAGCAGCCAAGAGGGTAGCGGGCAGTACTTC.